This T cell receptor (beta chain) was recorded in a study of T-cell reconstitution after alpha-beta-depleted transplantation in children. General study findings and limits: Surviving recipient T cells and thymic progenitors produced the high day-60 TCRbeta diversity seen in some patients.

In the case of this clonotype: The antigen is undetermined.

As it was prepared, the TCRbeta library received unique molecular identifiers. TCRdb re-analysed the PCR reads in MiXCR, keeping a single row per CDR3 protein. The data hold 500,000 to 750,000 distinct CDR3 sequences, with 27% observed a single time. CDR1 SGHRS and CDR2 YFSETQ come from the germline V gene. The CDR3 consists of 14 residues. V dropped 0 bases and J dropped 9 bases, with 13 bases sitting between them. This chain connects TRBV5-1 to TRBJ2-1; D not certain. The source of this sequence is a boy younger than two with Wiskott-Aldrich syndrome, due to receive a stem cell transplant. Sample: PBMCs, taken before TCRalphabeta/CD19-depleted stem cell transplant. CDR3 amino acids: CASSLGRIAGEQFF. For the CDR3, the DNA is TGCGCCAGCAGCTTGGGCCGGATAGCTGGTGAGCAGTTCTTC.